The clone carrying this TCR beta chain appeared many times. The data originate from a study of early T cells in non-severe SARS-CoV-2 infection. This CDR3 comprises 16 residues. Germline V gene lookup returns CDR1 SGHRS and CDR2 YFSETQ. With 3 bases clipped from V and 0 bases from J, the junction kept 5 bases outside the gene matches. Individual cDNA molecules carried attached unique molecular identifiers. MiXCR was run by TCRdb on the 5' RACE reads, yielding one entry per CDR3 protein. The sample consists of tens of thousands of distinct CDR3 sequences, less than 9.5% of them appearing once. Sequences were obtained from whole blood. The rearrangement uses TRBV5-1 and TRBJ2-1; 8 positions match TRBD1. This receptor was taken from an adult who was a healthcare worker with PCR-confirmed SARS-CoV-2 infection or an uninfected control (not recorded which). CDR3 sequence: CASSSRTGSSYNEQFF. The CDR3 bases are TGCGCCAGCAGCTCTAGGACAGGGAGCTCCTACAATGAGCAGTTCTTC.